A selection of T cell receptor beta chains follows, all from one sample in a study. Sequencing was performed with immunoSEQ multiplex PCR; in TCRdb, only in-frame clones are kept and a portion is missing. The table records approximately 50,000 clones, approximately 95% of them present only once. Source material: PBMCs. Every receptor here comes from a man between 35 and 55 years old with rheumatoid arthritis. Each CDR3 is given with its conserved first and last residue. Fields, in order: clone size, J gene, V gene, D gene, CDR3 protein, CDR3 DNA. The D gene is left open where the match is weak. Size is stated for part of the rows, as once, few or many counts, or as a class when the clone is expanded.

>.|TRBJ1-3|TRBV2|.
CASSPSGYTIYF
TGTGCCAGCAGTCCATCAGGGTACACCATATATTTT
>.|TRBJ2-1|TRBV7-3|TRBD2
CASSPRTSAYNEQFF
TGTGCCAGCAGCCCCCGGACTAGCGCGTACAATGAGCAGTTCTTC
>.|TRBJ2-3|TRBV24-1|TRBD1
CATSDSRQGETDTQYF
TGTGCCACCAGTGATTCACGGCAGGGGGAAACAGATACGCAGTATTTT
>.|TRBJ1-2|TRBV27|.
CASSLGGGGYTF
TGTGCCAGCAGTTTAGGAGGGGGAGGCTACACCTTC
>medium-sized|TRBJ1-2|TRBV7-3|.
CASSLNIGSNYGYTF
TGTGCCAGCAGCTTAAATATAGGGTCCAACTATGGCTACACCTTC
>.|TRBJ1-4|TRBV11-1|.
CASSLGGASNEKLFF
TGTGCCAGCAGCTTAGGAGGGGCAAGTAATGAAAAACTGTTTTTT
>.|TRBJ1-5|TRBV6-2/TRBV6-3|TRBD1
CASSQDRVQPQHF
TGTGCCAGCAGTCAGGACAGGGTTCAGCCCCAGCATTTT
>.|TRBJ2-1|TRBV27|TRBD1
CASRESGTGYNEQFF
TGTGCCAGCAGAGAATCCGGGACAGGGTACAATGAGCAGTTCTTC
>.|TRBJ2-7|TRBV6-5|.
CASSGQSSYEQYF
TGTGCCAGCAGCGGGCAAAGCTCCTACGAGCAGTACTTC
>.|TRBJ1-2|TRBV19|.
CASSTAQGVDGYTF
TGTGCCAGTAGTACAGCGCAGGGAGTCGATGGCTACACCTTC
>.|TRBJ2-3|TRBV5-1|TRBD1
CASSRSGQGTDTQYF
TGCGCCAGCAGCAGGTCGGGACAGGGCACAGATACGCAGTATTTT
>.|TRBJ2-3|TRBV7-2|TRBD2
CASSLRMRLAGGSGDTQYF
TGTGCCAGCAGCTTAAGGATGCGTCTAGCGGGAGGCTCGGGAGATACGCAGTATTTT
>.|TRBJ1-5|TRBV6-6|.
CASSRSSLDLQPQHF
TGTGCCAGCAGTCGATCCAGCCTTGACCTTCAGCCCCAGCATTTT
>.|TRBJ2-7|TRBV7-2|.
CASSLVGASYEQYF
TGTGCCAGCAGCTTAGTGGGGGCGTCCTACGAGCAGTACTTC
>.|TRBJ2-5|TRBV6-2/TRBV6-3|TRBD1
CASSWTGGKETQYF
TGTGCCAGCAGCTGGACAGGGGGTAAAGAGACCCAGTACTTC
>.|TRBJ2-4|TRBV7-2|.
CASSLGGTREPSSIQYF
TGTGCCAGCAGCTTAGGTGGGACGCGGGAACCCTCAAGCATTCAGTACTTC
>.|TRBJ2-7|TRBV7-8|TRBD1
CASSSDRGYEQYF
TGTGCCAGCAGCTCGGACAGGGGATACGAGCAGTACTTC
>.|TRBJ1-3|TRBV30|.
CAWSEGSGWGSGNTIYF
TGTGCCTGGAGTGAAGGCAGTGGGTGGGGGAGTGGAAACACCATATATTTT
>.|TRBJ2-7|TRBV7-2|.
CASSLGAGPEQYF
TGTGCCAGCAGCTTGGGGGCGGGACCCGAGCAGTACTTC
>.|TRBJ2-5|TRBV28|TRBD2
CASGRSSGGETQYF
TGTGCCAGCGGGAGAAGCTCGGGAGGCGAGACCCAGTACTTC